These T cell receptor beta chains were read from a single sample in a study of monozygotic twins with inflammatory bowel disease. From its re-call of the 5' RACE reads, TCRdb lists each CDR3 protein once, without DNA. Its listing shows approximately 400,000 distinct CDR3 sequences. Sequencing was done on a sample of blood. The receptors come from a human donor with ulcerative colitis or Crohn's disease, or a healthy co-twin of an affected twin (not recorded which). Both conserved end residues are part of each CDR3. The order of the fields is CDR3 protein, V gene, J gene.

CDR3aa: CASSLRGGSGQPQHF; v_gene: TRBV28; j_gene: TRBJ1-5
CDR3aa: CASSLAIVGESQYF; v_gene: TRBV5-1; j_gene: TRBJ2-5
CDR3aa: CASSRGRSLDGELFF; v_gene: TRBV2; j_gene: TRBJ2-2
CDR3aa: CASSFSGGAYEQYF; v_gene: TRBV7-2; j_gene: TRBJ2-7
CDR3aa: CASSLVTGATGEQYF; v_gene: TRBV5-1; j_gene: TRBJ2-7
CDR3aa: CASSLAGYGEAFF; v_gene: TRBV7-9; j_gene: TRBJ1-1
CDR3aa: CASSASGGAFNEQFF; v_gene: TRBV9; j_gene: TRBJ2-1
CDR3aa: CASSYESSYNEQFF; v_gene: TRBV7-8; j_gene: TRBJ2-1
CDR3aa: CASSQQPGDSHSYEQYF; v_gene: TRBV4-1; j_gene: TRBJ2-7
CDR3aa: CASRPDRGPEQYF; v_gene: TRBV12-3/TRBV12-4; j_gene: TRBJ2-7
CDR3aa: CASSAWRNTEAFF; v_gene: TRBV12-3/TRBV12-4; j_gene: TRBJ1-1
CDR3aa: CASSAVSGANQPQHF; v_gene: TRBV5-1; j_gene: TRBJ1-5
CDR3aa: CSARKRQVSANQPQHF; v_gene: TRBV20-1; j_gene: TRBJ1-5
CDR3aa: CASRPGEVRGNTIYF; v_gene: TRBV2; j_gene: TRBJ1-3
CDR3aa: CSARRNTEAFF; v_gene: TRBV20-1; j_gene: TRBJ1-1
CDR3aa: CASSGDRNSYEQYF; v_gene: TRBV12-3/TRBV12-4; j_gene: TRBJ2-7
CDR3aa: CSALGPPGETQYF; v_gene: TRBV20-1; j_gene: TRBJ2-5
CDR3aa: CSVVTTYQETQYF; v_gene: TRBV29-1; j_gene: TRBJ2-5
CDR3aa: CASSLRNPGQGARTEAFF; v_gene: TRBV11-1; j_gene: TRBJ1-1
CDR3aa: CSARKPLSYNEQFF; v_gene: TRBV20-1; j_gene: TRBJ2-1
CDR3aa: CASSLWDLDTQDRFF; v_gene: TRBV7-9; j_gene: TRBJ2-1
CDR3aa: CASSLAGTSASTDTQYF; v_gene: TRBV5-1; j_gene: TRBJ2-3
CDR3aa: CASSYLTDTQYF; v_gene: TRBV11-2; j_gene: TRBJ2-3
CDR3aa: CASSYIRGHSKKDIIPGELFF; v_gene: TRBV4-1; j_gene: TRBJ2-2
CDR3aa: CASSQAGRLHNEQFF; v_gene: TRBV4-3; j_gene: TRBJ2-1